The clone carrying this T cell receptor beta chain was recorded at least ten times. The antigen is unknown. Naive CD8 T cells, phenotype CD8+CD4-CCR7+CD45RA+, were sorted. The data were taken from a study of molecular identifiers for immune sequencing clone quantification. Whole-study context: The replicate experiment used RNA from roughly 18,000 or 92,000 naive CD8 cells. This RNA was split into five aliquots, and four of them were sequenced. General observations from the study: Reportedly, one cell's Jurkat TCR RNA was detected within 1,200,000 naive CD8 cells.

Previously reported methods and listed TCR primers produced the bulk TCR libraries. MiXCR, applied by TCRdb to the PCR reads, yields one record per CDR3 protein. The data hold 300,000 to 400,000 distinct CDR3 sequences, with 24% observed a single time. Germline CDR1 and CDR2: SQVTM and ANQGSEA. The CDR3 totals 11 residues. V was trimmed by 4 bases and J by 1 base, leaving 3 bases between them. The TCR originated in a human donor in good health. Some libraries in this study had Jurkat cell RNA spiked in. The chain combines TRBV29-1 with TRBJ2-3; D is uncertain. Source material: naive CD8+ T cells from blood, with Jurkat cell RNA spiked in. Subset denoted: FACS-sorted CD8+CD4-CCR7+CD45RA+ naive T cells. The DNA of the CDR3 is TGCAGCGTTGTGGGCACAGATACGCAGTATTTT. Encoded protein: CSVVGTDTQYF.